This passage covers 12 T cell receptor beta chains from one sample sequenced in a study of T cell repertoires in cytomegalovirus infection. TCRdb re-analysed the reads in MiXCR, keeping a single row per CDR3 protein. The sample shows hundreds of thousands of distinct CDR3 sequences, roughly 34% of them seen only once. These receptors' targets are unknown. Sequenced material: cultured PBMCs, taken from culture after CMV antigen stimulation. These receptors all come from a human donor in good health (CMV status not recorded). Some clones in this sample may be carry-over from other donors' samples.

This clonotype was observed a handful of times. The V call is TRBV20-1, the J call TRBJ1-1; the match to TRBD1 covers 7 bases. In germline, CDR1 is DFQATT, CDR2 SNEGSKA (reference sequence). The J segment lost 0 bases and the V segment lost 0 bases, leaving 10 bases of the junction unmatched. The CDR3 covers 17 residues. The CDR3 DNA follows: TGCAGTGCTAGAGATGTATGGGAGGGGGCAATGAACACTGAAGCTTTCTTT. This encodes CSARDVWEGAMNTEAFF.

The genes are TRBV6-2 or TRBV6-3 and TRBJ2-4; 8 nucleotides align to TRBD2. Germline V gene sequence: CDR1 MNHEY, CDR2 SVGEGT. Trimming cost V 7 bases and J 7 bases; bases outside gene matches: 9. This CDR3 has 14 residues. CDR3 nucleotides: TGTGCCAGCATCAGAGCGGGAGAGATGAACATTCAGTACTTC. Its translation: CASIRAGEMNIQYF.

This clonotype was detected a few times. CDR3 nucleotides: TGTGCCAGCAGCATCCCCGGACGGGATACGCAGTATTTT. Translation gives CASSIPGRDTQYF. The chain has TRBV7-2 and TRBJ2-3, with D unresolved. CDR1 SGHTA and CDR2 FQGNSA come from the germline V gene. This CDR3 contains 13 residues. The V end lost 5 bases, the J end lost 6 bases, and 12 bases lay between the germline ends.

This rearrangement joins TRBV7-9 to TRBJ2-7; possible D gene TRBD1, 6 bases. Germline CDR1 reads SEHNR; CDR2 reads FQNEAQ (reference sequence). V lost 5 bases and J lost 2, with 13 bases in between. The CDR3 runs to 14 residues. The CDR3 DNA reads TGTGCCAGCAGCCACGGGGACACAACCTACGAGCAGTACTTC. Translated: CASSHGDTTYEQYF.

V usage is TRBV20-1 and J usage is TRBJ2-3; D is perhaps TRBD2 (5 bases). CDR3 length: 14 amino acids. Trimming removed 6 bases from V and 2 bases from J, with 15 bases in between. Germline CDR1 DFQATT, CDR2 SNEGSKA (reference sequence). This CDR3 is CSAEPSGYTDTQYF. CDR3 nucleotide sequence: TGCAGTGCCGAGCCGAGCGGATACACAGATACGCAGTATTTT.

This clonotype was recorded many times. This sequence joins TRBV7-8 and TRBJ1-5; TRBD1 matches 9 bases. Germline CDR1 reads SGHVS; CDR2 reads FQNEAQ. The CDR3 runs 17 residues. The V and J ends lost 5 bases and 0 bases, in that order; junction bases with no gene match: 8. In DNA form, the CDR3 reads TGTGCCAGCAGCCCCGACAGGGGGAAATATAGCAATCAGCCCCAGCATTTT. This codes for CASSPDRGKYSNQPQHF.

The sample holds a few counts of this clonotype. V gene TRBV12-3 or TRBV12-4 combines with J gene TRBJ2-5; possibly TRBD1 or TRBD2 for D (5 bases each). V lost 5 bases and J 5 bases, leaving 15 bases between the germline ends. The CDR3 spans 14 residues. CDR3: CASSLREWRETQYF. In DNA form, the CDR3 reads TGTGCCAGCAGTCTCAGGGAGTGGAGGGAGACCCAGTACTTC.

This clonotype was counted ten times or more. The V call is TRBV5-1, the J call TRBJ1-5; a weak D match, TRBD1 (5 bases). CDR1 and CDR2 (germline): SGHRS, YFSETQ. The CDR3 has 13 amino acids. Trimming took 5 bases from V and 3 from J, leaving 9 bases between them. In DNA form, the CDR3 reads TGCGCCAGCAGAAGGGGCGACAATCAGCCCCAGCATTTT. Its translation is CASRRGDNQPQHF.

The chain joins TRBV10-3 to TRBJ1-1; 7 bases are shared with TRBD1. CDR1 and CDR2 from the germline V gene are ENHRY and SYGVKD. With 8 bases clipped from V and 1 base from J, the junction kept 7 bases outside the gene matches. The CDR3 extends over 14 amino acids. The CDR3, as DNA: TGTGCCATCTCCGAGGGACAGCCGAACACTGAAGCTTTCTTT. Encoded protein: CAISEGQPNTEAFF.

The chain employs TRBV4-1 and TRBJ2-6; 8 bases map to TRBD1. The V gene end was trimmed by 4 bases and the J gene end by 2 bases; junction bases not matched to a gene: 4. From germline, CDR1 is MGHRA and CDR2 YSYEKL. The CDR3 extends over 16 amino acids. The CDR3 coding sequence is TGCGCCAGCAGCCCCGGACAGGGCCCTGGGGCCAACGTCCTGACTTTC. Residues: CASSPGQGPGANVLTF.

This clonotype was found a few times. V is TRBV20-1 and J is TRBJ2-1; 8 bases agree with TRBD2. CDR1 and CDR2 (germline): DFQATT, SNEGSKA (reference sequence). The CDR3 sequence is 16 residues long. The V gene end was trimmed by 6 bases and the J gene end by 5 bases; junction bases not matched to a gene: 15. The CDR3 reads CSAPNLASGSNNEQFF. CDR3 DNA sequence: TGCAGTGCCCCCAACTTGGCTAGCGGGTCGAACAATGAGCAGTTCTTC.

The chain recombines TRBV6-5 with TRBJ2-3; TRBD2 agrees at 11 bases. The CDR3 is made up of 17 amino acids. Looked up from germline, CDR1 is MNHEY and CDR2 is SVGAGI. V was clipped by 5 bases and J by 0 bases; unmatched bases: 7. In DNA, the CDR3 is TGTGCCAGCAGTAATCCGACTAGCGGGGCTAGCACAGATACGCAGTATTTT. Translating gives CASSNPTSGASTDTQYF.